This T cell receptor (beta chain) was recorded in a study of blood T cell repertoires in COVID-19. The V gene's germline CDR1 is SGDLS and CDR2 YYNGEE. Losses at the gene ends were 4 bases for V and 3 bases for J; bases not matched to a gene: 13. The length of the CDR3 is 17 residues. Using immunoSEQ multiplex PCR, the repertoire was profiled, and TCRdb retains in-frame clones only, with some absent. There are 320,000 or so clones in the sample; over 80% occur only once, and less than 6.5% lies in the top ten. This rearrangement joins TRBV9 to TRBJ1-2; the match to TRBD1 covers 9 bases. Source material: PBMCs or T cells enriched from blood (not recorded which). The receptor was isolated from a man under 40 who had recovered from COVID-19. CDR3 protein: CASSPASGQGSYYGYTF. In nucleotides, the CDR3 is TGTGCCAGCAGCCCAGCCTCGGGACAGGGATCTTACTATGGCTACACCTTC.